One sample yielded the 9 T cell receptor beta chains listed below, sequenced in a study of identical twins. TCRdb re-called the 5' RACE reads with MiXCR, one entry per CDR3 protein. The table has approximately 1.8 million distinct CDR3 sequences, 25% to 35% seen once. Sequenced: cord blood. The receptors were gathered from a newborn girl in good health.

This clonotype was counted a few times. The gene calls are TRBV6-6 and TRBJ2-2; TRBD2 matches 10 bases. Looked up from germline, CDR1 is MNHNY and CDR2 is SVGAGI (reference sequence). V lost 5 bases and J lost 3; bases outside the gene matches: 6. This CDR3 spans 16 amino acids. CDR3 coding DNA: TGTGCCAGCAGTAAGGGGACTAGCGCCTACACCGGGGAGCTGTTTTTT. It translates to CASSKGTSAYTGELFF.

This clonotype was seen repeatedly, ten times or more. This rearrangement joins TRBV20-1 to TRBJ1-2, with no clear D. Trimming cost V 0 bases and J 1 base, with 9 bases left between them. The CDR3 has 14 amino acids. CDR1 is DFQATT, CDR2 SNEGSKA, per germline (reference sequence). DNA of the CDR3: TGCAGTGCTAGAGATCCGCGGGGTAACTATGGCTACACCTTC. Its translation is CSARDPRGNYGYTF.

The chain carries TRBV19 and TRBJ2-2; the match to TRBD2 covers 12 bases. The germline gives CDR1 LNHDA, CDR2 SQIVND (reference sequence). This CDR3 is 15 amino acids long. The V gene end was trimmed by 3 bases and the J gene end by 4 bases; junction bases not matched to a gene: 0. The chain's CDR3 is CASSMTSGGTGELFF. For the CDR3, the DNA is TGTGCCAGTAGTATGACTAGCGGGGGCACCGGGGAGCTGTTTTTT.

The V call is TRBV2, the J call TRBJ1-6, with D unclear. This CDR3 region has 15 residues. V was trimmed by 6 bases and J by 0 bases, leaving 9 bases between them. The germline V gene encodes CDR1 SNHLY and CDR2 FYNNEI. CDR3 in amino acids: CASRNPSSYNSPLHF. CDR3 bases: TGTGCCAGCAGGAACCCTTCCTCCTATAATTCACCCCTCCACTTT. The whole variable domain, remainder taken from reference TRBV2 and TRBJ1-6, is EPEVTQTPSHQVTQMGQEVILRCVPISNHLYFYWYRQILGQKVEFLVSFYNNEISEKSEIFDDQFSVERPDGSNFTLKIRSTKLEDSAMYFCASRNPSSYNSPLHFGNGTRLTVT.

The CDR3 here is CSAQGQRAYNEQFF. The CDR3, as DNA: TGCAGCGCACAAGGACAGAGAGCCTACAATGAGCAGTTCTTC. The gene calls are TRBV29-1 and TRBJ2-1; a possible D gene is TRBD1 (6 bases). Trimming took off 7 bases at V and 2 bases at J, with 15 bases between the two ends. Germline CDR1 reads SQVTM; CDR2 reads ANQGSEA. This CDR3 contains 14 residues.

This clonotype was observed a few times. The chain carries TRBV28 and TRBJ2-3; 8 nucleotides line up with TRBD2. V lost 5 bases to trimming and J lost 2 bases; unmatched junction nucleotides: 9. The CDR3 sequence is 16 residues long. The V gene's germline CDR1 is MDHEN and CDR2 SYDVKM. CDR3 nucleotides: TGTGCCAGCAGTACAGCGGGAGTCAGACACACAGATACGCAGTATTTT. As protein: CASSTAGVRHTDTQYF.

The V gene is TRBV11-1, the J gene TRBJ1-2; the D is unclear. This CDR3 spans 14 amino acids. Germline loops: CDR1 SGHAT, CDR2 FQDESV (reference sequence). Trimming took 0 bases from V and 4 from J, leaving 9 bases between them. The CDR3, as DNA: TGTGCCAGCAGCTTAGCGGGCAGTTCCTATGGCTACACCTTC. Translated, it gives CASSLAGSSYGYTF.

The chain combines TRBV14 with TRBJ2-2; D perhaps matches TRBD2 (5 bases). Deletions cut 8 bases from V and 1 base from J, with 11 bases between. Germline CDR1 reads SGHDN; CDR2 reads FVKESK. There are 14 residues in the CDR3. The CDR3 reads CASGLGKNTGELFF. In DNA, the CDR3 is TGTGCCAGCGGACTGGGGAAGAACACCGGGGAGCTGTTTTTT.

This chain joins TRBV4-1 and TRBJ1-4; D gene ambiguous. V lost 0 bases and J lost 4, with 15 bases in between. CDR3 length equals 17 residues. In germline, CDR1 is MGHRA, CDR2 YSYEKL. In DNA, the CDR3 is TGCGCCAGCAGCCAAGATGTGTTAGGTACCATTAATGAAAAACTGTTTTTT. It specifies CASSQDVLGTINEKLFF.